This T cell receptor beta chain was retrieved from a study of T cells in Graves' hyperthyroidism and ophthalmopathy. Study-level results: Blood shared most expanded thyroid clonotypes above 0.001. In validation, the model predicted ophthalmopathy. These predictions came a median roughly 6 months before onset.

This clonotype counts as medium-sized. Its antigen is unidentified. This CDR3 region has 13 residues. Germline assignment: CDR1 KGHDR and CDR2 SFDVKD. Trimming removed 5 bases from V and 7 bases from J, with 10 bases in between. Graves' hyperthyroidism without ophthalmopathy progression within 18 months was termed stable. Hyperthyroidism patients were newly diagnosed, had disease duration under 2 months, and were aged 18 to 65 years. Amplified TCR beta CDR3 regions derived from RNA transcripts. RT-PCR in the first round (using the HTBI primer set) targeted the TCR CDR3. One entry per CDR3 protein results from TCRdb running MiXCR on the multiplex PCR reads. The profile shows tens of thousands of distinct CDR3 sequences, roughly 51% of them singletons.

Sample: peripheral blood or thyroid tissue (not recorded which). The chain links TRBV24-1 to TRBJ1-4, with TRBD1 as a possible D gene (5 bases). The TCR comes from a man younger than 35 with Graves' hyperthyroidism. The CDR3 reads CATSGGLGEKLFF. The CDR3 DNA sequence: TGTGCCACCAGTGGGGGACTCGGTGAAAAACTGTTTTTT.